The 10 T cell receptor beta chains given below trace back to one sample, sequenced in a study of control samples from healthy donors and cancer patients. Method: immunoSEQ multiplex PCR; TCRdb's copy keeps in-frame clones and lacks some. The table records tens of thousands of clones, 82% of them present only once. The sample comprised PBMCs. These receptors all come from a man in his sixties with colorectal cancer.

This chain uses TRBV30 with TRBJ1-6; D is ambiguous. This CDR3 is built from 13 residues. V was pared by 2 bases and J by 3 bases, with 5 bases between. In germline, CDR1 is GTSNPN, CDR2 SVGIG (reference sequence). CDR3 nucleotide sequence: TGTGCCTGGAGTAGTAGCTATAATTCACCCCTCCACTTT. Translating it yields CAWSSSYNSPLHF.

The rearrangement joins TRBV2 to TRBJ1-5; D possibly corresponds to TRBD1 (6 bases). The CDR3 is 14 residues long. With 6 bases removed from V and 1 base from J, the gap between germline ends came to 10 bases. Germline loops: CDR1 SNHLY, CDR2 FYNNEI. CDR3 in DNA: TGTGCCAGCAGACCCACAGGGAGCAATCAGCCCCAGCATTTT. Translated: CASRPTGSNQPQHF.

This chain links TRBV5-1 with TRBJ1-1; 7 nucleotides align to TRBD1. V lost 4 bases and J lost 11; bases outside the gene matches: 5. CDR1 is SGHRS and CDR2 is YFSETQ in the germline V gene. The CDR3 extends over 11 amino acids. The chain's CDR3 is CASSLGQAAFF. The DNA for the CDR3 is TGCGCCAGCAGCCTTGGACAGGCCGCTTTCTTT.

The J gene is TRBJ1-2, the V gene TRBV5-8; TRBD1 might be the D (6 bases). From germline, CDR1 is SGHTS and CDR2 YDEGEE. Between the trimmed V and J ends, which lost 4 bases and 4 bases, there was a span of 11 bases. This CDR3 is built from 13 residues. The CDR3 sequence is CASSLQGIYGYTF. In DNA form, the CDR3 reads TGTGCCAGCAGCCTACAGGGAATCTATGGCTACACCTTC. Full variable domain (remainder filled in from reference TRBV5-8 and TRBJ1-2): EAGVTQSPTHLIKTRGQQATLRCSPISGHTSVYWYQQALGLGLQFLLWYDEGEERNRGNFPPRFSGRQFPNYSSELNVNALELEDSALYLCASSLQGIYGYTFGSGTRLTVV.

The CDR3 DNA reads as TGTGCCAGCAGCTTCAATGCCTATAATTCACCCCTCCACTTT. Protein product: CASSFNAYNSPLHF. The J gene is TRBJ1-6, the V gene TRBV11-2, with unresolved D. CDR3 length: 14 residues. CDR1 is SGHAT and CDR2 is FQNNGV in the germline V gene. V lost 3 bases to trimming and J lost 2 bases, with 5 bases between them.

The chain couples TRBV18 to TRBJ2-2, with D maybe TRBD1 (6 bases). Per the germline V gene, CDR1 is KGHSH and CDR2 is LQKENI. The CDR3 is made up of 15 amino acids. V was trimmed by 2 bases and J by 1 base, leaving 8 bases between them. CDR3 sequence (DNA): TGTGCCAGCTCACCAAACAGGGAGAACACCGGGGAGCTGTTTTTT. This encodes CASSPNRENTGELFF. The full variable domain, in which reference TRBV18 and TRBJ2-2 provide the parts outside the CDR3, is NAGVMQNPRHLVRRRGQEARLRCSPMKGHSHVYWYRQLPEEGLKFMVYLQKENIIDESGMPKERFSAEFPKEGPSILRIQQVVRGDSAAYFCASSPNRENTGELFFGEGSRLTVL.

This clone occurred a few times. The chain combines TRBV2 with TRBJ1-3; no definite D call. With 5 bases removed from V and 0 bases from J, the gap between germline ends came to 14 bases. The CDR3 has 16 amino acids. Germline values: CDR1 SNHLY, CDR2 FYNNEI. CDR3 DNA: TGTGCCAGCAGTCCCGATACATCCATCTCTGGAAACACCATATATTTT. Amino acid sequence: CASSPDTSISGNTIYF. Looking up the rest from reference TRBV2 and TRBJ1-3 gives the full variable domain: EPEVTQTPSHQVTQMGQEVILRCVPISNHLYFYWYRQILGQKVEFLVSFYNNEISEKSEIFDDQFSVERPDGSNFTLKIRSTKLEDSAMYFCASSPDTSISGNTIYFGEGSWLTVV.

The chain has TRBV14 and TRBJ2-2, with 11 bases aligning to TRBD2. This CDR3 has 19 residues. V was pared by 1 base and J by 6 bases, with 13 bases of the junction left unmatched. CDR1 and CDR2 (germline): SGHDN, FVKESK. Here the CDR3 DNA reads TGTGCCAGCAGCCAAGTTTTCGTTAGCGGGGGGGCCGGGCCCGGGGAGCTGTTTTTT. Its protein product is CASSQVFVSGGAGPGELFF.

The V and J genes are TRBV9 and TRBJ2-1, with unresolved D. CDR3 length: 13 amino acids. Germline CDR1 reads SGDLS; CDR2 reads YYNGEE. Trimming removed 0 bases from V and 7 bases from J, with 8 bases in between. CDR3 residues: CASSVGGLNEQFF. In DNA form, the CDR3 reads TGTGCCAGCAGCGTAGGTGGGTTAAATGAGCAGTTCTTC. The complete variable domain, with remaining parts taken from reference TRBV9 and TRBJ2-1, reads DSGVTQTPKHLITATGQRVTLRCSPRSGDLSVYWYQQSLDQGLQFLIQYYNGEERAKGNILERFSAQQFPDLHSELNLSSLELGDSALYFCASSVGGLNEQFFGPGTRLTVL.

The rearrangement uses TRBV3-1 (or the pseudogene TRBV3-2) and TRBJ2-3, with D possibly matching TRBD1 (6 bases). Germline V CDR1 and CDR2: LGHDT, YNNKEL (reference sequence). The length of the CDR3 is 15 residues. Between the trimmed V and J ends, which lost 1 base and 3 bases, there was a span of 11 bases. The CDR3 protein is CASSQAGALTDTQYF. The CDR3 DNA reads TGTGCCAGCAGCCAAGCAGGGGCCTTAACAGATACGCAGTATTTT.